The clone carrying this T cell receptor beta chain showed up many times. The CDR3 loop spans 11 amino acids. Deletions cut 3 bases from V and 10 bases from J, with 12 bases between. Germline CDR1 DFQATT, CDR2 SNEGSKA (reference sequence). Sample time point: before trial treatment. Priming of first-strand cDNA relied on TRAV- and TRBV-specific primers (covering alpha and beta chains). TCRs underwent 15 to 25 PCR cycles of amplification with a constant-region primer and V-primer adapter. One entry per CDR3 protein results from TCRdb running MiXCR on the reads. The data contain 35,000 to 45,000 distinct CDR3 sequences, roughly 28% of them singletons. The sample is drawn from a study of low-dose radiotherapy and immunotherapy resistance in tumors. Study as a whole: Fractions of 0.5 Gy went to Cohort 1 every 2 weeks, totaling 6.5 Gy. The 200 mg/m2 dose of intravenous cyclophosphamide was given every two weeks, one day before radiation and immunotherapy.

The specimen comprised PBMCs, sampled before treatment. The chain is built from TRBV20-1 and TRBJ1-2; D not resolved. The receptor's source is a male donor with gallbladder cancer. CDR3 bases: TGCAGTGCTAGGGGGAGCGAGGACTACACCTTC. The encoded protein is CSARGSEDYTF.